This TCR beta chain was sequenced in a study of graft-versus-host responses after intestinal transplantation. For this clone: Its antigen is unknown.

J gave up 0 bases and V 0 bases, and 10 bases lay outside the gene matches. Germline CDR1 is SQVTM and CDR2 is ANQGSEA. The CDR3 is 17 amino acids. The repertoire was sequenced with immunoSEQ multiplex PCR; TCRdb's copy has only in-frame clones and lacks some. The table shows 100,000 or so clones, with approximately 94% occurring only once. This rearrangement joins TRBV29-1 to TRBJ2-5, with 7 bases identical to TRBD1. The clonotype was recovered from a human donor who received an intestinal transplant. The source was unstimulated CD8+ T cells sorted from spleen or lymph node cells, collected before intestinal transplant. The CDR3 is CSVEDPETGVYQETQYF. The CDR3 nucleotides are TGCAGCGTTGAAGATCCGGAAACAGGGGTTTACCAAGAGACCCAGTACTTC.